The 31 T cell receptor beta chains below all came from one sample that was sequenced in a study of T cell clonality in common variable immunodeficiency. Broader study findings: Reportedly, TCR beta sequences from common variable immunodeficiency showed fewer deletions and N-nucleotide insertions.

These receptors are not linked to any known antigen. The method was immunoSEQ multiplex PCR; TCRdb's version includes in-frame clones alone and lacks a portion of them. The sample includes more than 9,000 clones, none of them occurring once. Material for sequencing was peripheral blood mononuclear cells. These receptors all come from a human donor with common variable immunodeficiency.

This clone was detected only a few times. The read is 3 residues too short to cover the CDR3 end, so that end is filled in from the germline J gene. The chain employs TRBV30 and TRBJ2-7; D unresolved. The V gene lost 0 bases and the J gene lost 4 bases, with 4 bases spanning the gap. The germline V gene encodes CDR1 GTSNPN and CDR2 SVGIG (reference sequence). CDR3 size: 11 residues. The chain's CDR3 is CAWSVNYEQYF. The sequenced CDR3 bases are TGTGCCTGGAGTGTCAATTACGAG.

The sample holds a few counts of this clone. From the germline J gene comes the end of the CDR3, since the read stops 3 residues before it. This chain links TRBV19 with TRBJ1-3; TRBD1 is a possible D gene (5 bases). The CDR3 is 13 amino acids. V lost 5 bases and J lost 7, with 12 bases in between. The germline V gene encodes CDR1 LNHDA and CDR2 SQIVND (reference sequence). The part of the CDR3 DNA that was read is TGTGCCAGTAGTCCCCGGGGGATGAACACC. This sequence encodes CASSPRGMNT. The whole CDR3 is CASSPRGMNTIYF.

This clone came up a few times. The read terminates 3 residues ahead of where the CDR3 ends, so the germline J gene completes it. The chain is built from TRBV2 and TRBJ2-7, with D possibly being TRBD2 (5 bases). Germline CDR1 SNHLY, CDR2 FYNNEI. Trimming shortened V by 8 bases and J by 3 bases, and 14 bases separated the two germline ends. The CDR3 spans 13 residues. The CDR3 sequence is CASRGSQLYEQYF. The DNA read from the CDR3 is TGTGCCAGCCGGGGATCCCAACTCTACGAG.

This clone is judged medium-sized (0.01 to 0.1%). The read ends 3 residues early relative to the CDR3; the germline J gene fills the gap. The chain combines TRBV9 with TRBJ2-1; 11 bases are a match to TRBD2. V lost 2 bases, J lost 7 bases, and 8 bases stayed unmatched. Germline values: CDR1 SGDLS, CDR2 YYNGEE. The CDR3 covers 16 residues. CDR3 residues: CASSVSTSGSGNEQFF. CDR3 DNA (partial): TGTGCCAGCAGCGTTTCTACTAGCGGGAGTGGAAATGAG.

This clone came up a few times. The CDR3 end lies 3 residues beyond the end of the read and is filled in from the germline J gene. The chain recombines TRBV20-1 with TRBJ2-7, with 8 nucleotides matching TRBD2. V trimming: 0 bases; J trimming: 2 bases; junction bases outside the gene matches: 3. The CDR3 is made up of 14 amino acids. The V gene's germline CDR1 is DFQATT and CDR2 SNEGSKA (reference sequence). CDR3 protein: CSAREAGGTYEQYF. The covered CDR3 bases are TGCAGTGCTAGAGAGGCGGGAGGCACCTACGAG.

In the case of this clone: The CDR3 is cut off 3 residues early in the read; its end comes from the germline J gene. The chain links TRBV18 to TRBJ2-5; 7 positions match TRBD1. The CDR3 is made up of 16 amino acids. The germline V gene has CDR1 KGHSH and CDR2 LQKENI. Losses at the gene ends were 2 bases for V and 5 bases for J; bases not matched to a gene: 11. CDR3 region: CASSPSRQGVGETQYF. CDR3 DNA (partial): TGTGCCAGCTCACCAAGTAGGCAGGGGGTCGGGGAGACC.

This clone occurred a few times. With the read ending 3 residues before the CDR3 end, the germline J gene is used to fill in that end. V gene TRBV7-8 combines with J gene TRBJ2-1; D might be TRBD1 or TRBD2, each matching 5 bases. CDR1 SGHVS and CDR2 FQNEAQ come from the germline V gene. Trimming pared 2 bases from V and 6 bases from J, leaving 17 bases between. There are 16 residues in the CDR3. CDR3 amino acids: CASSLQGVGLPNEQFF. The covered CDR3 bases are TGTGCCAGCAGCTTACAGGGAGTGGGCCTACCCAATGAG.

This clone is medium-sized. Read coverage stops 3 residues before the CDR3 terminus; the germline J gene supplies the remainder. This chain connects TRBV10-1 to TRBJ2-1, with TRBD2 matching over 14 bases. Germline CDR1 WNHNN, CDR2 SYGVQD (reference sequence). The CDR3 is 15 residues long. The V gene end was trimmed by 9 bases and the J gene end by 7 bases; junction bases not matched to a gene: 8. The part of the CDR3 DNA that was read is TGCGCCAGGACTCCGGGACTAGCGGGAGAGAATGAG. Protein sequence: CARTPGLAGENE. The whole CDR3 protein reads CARTPGLAGENEQFF.

Turning to this clone: The read gets to within 3 residues of the CDR3 end, and the germline J gene fills in the rest. This chain joins TRBV6-2 or TRBV6-3 and TRBJ2-7, with 10 bases that match TRBD1. This CDR3 contains 17 residues. Germline CDR1 is MNHEY and CDR2 is SVGEGT. With V trimmed by 2 bases and J by 6 bases, 13 bases remained unmatched. CDR3 protein: CASSYESGQGYRLEQYF. The sequenced part of the CDR3 DNA is TGTGCCAGCAGTTACGAATCGGGACAGGGGTATCGCCTCGAG.

This clone turned up a few times. The sequenced fragment ends 3 residues before the CDR3 boundary, so the rest is inferred from the germline J gene. The chain recombines TRBV18 with TRBJ1-2; D gene uncertain. The CDR3 consists of 14 residues. V lost 3 bases and J lost 7, with 15 bases in between. CDR1 and CDR2 from the germline V gene are KGHSH and LQKENI. The CDR3 here is CASSPDSGQLGYTF. Partial CDR3 DNA: TGTGCCAGCTCACCGGACTCTGGGCAGCTTGGC.

About this clone: The read finishes 3 residues shy of the CDR3 end, and the germline J gene is used to complete it. The chain joins TRBV7-9 to TRBJ1-6, with a possible D match to TRBD1 (5 bases). CDR1 and CDR2 (germline): SEHNR, FQNEAQ (reference sequence). The V end lost 2 bases, the J end lost 7 bases, and 12 bases lay between the germline ends. This CDR3 is built from 15 residues. The CDR3 bases that were read are TGTGCCAGCAGCTTACAGGGAGAAGTCAATTCACCC. Encoded protein: CASSLQGEVNSP. The entire CDR3 reads CASSLQGEVNSPLHF.

Comments on this clone: With the read ending 3 residues before the CDR3 end, the germline J gene is used to fill in that end. V gene TRBV18 combines with J gene TRBJ2-7; 9 bases line up with TRBD1. The CDR3 is 15 amino acids. V gave up 5 bases and J gave up 5 bases; unmatched junction bases: 10. The germline gives CDR1 KGHSH, CDR2 LQKENI. CDR3 region: CASSEKTGGYNEQYF. CDR3 DNA (partial): TGTGCCAGCTCAGAAAAAACAGGGGGCTACAACGAG.

This clone was detected only a few times. Coverage ceases 3 residues before the CDR3 finishes, and the germline J gene fills in the end. The V gene is TRBV7-9, the J gene TRBJ1-3; TRBD1 is a possible D gene (5 bases). This CDR3 spans 14 amino acids. Trimming left V 4 bases short and J 6 bases short, with 13 bases between. Germline loops: CDR1 SEHNR, CDR2 FQNEAQ (reference sequence). CDR3 DNA (partial): TGTGCCAGCAGCTCCCTAGGGGAGGCAAACACC. This sequence encodes CASSSLGEANT. The whole CDR3 is CASSSLGEANTIYF.

In the case of this clone: The CDR3 extends 3 residues past the end of the read, so its final part is completed from the germline J gene. V and J are TRBV18 and TRBJ2-2; 8 nucleotides agree with TRBD2. Germline CDR1 is KGHSH and CDR2 is LQKENI. The CDR3 loop spans 16 amino acids. V trimming: 3 bases; J trimming: 1 base; junction bases outside the gene matches: 4. CDR3 loop: CASSPALAENTGELFF. Partial CDR3 DNA: TGTGCCAGCTCACCGGCACTAGCGGAGAACACCGGGGAG.

This clone came up a few times. The observed sequence ends 3 residues before the CDR3 terminus, with the missing tail filled in from the germline J gene. The chain employs TRBV7-9 and TRBJ1-2; D call uncertain. Germline CDR1 SEHNR, CDR2 FQNEAQ (reference sequence). V was cut by 0 bases and J by 3 bases, with 8 bases left in between. The CDR3 is made up of 14 amino acids. CDR3 DNA (partial): TGTGCCAGCAGCTTAGCCCGGGGTGACTATGGC. Encoded protein: CASSLARGDYG. The whole CDR3 protein reads CASSLARGDYGYTF.

The table lists this clone with a few counts. The CDR3 goes on 3 residues after the read ends, and that part is filled in from the germline J gene. This rearrangement joins TRBV19 to TRBJ2-7; TRBD2 agrees at 9 bases. With V trimmed by 3 bases and J by 3 bases, 9 bases remained unmatched. Germline V gene data show CDR1 as LNHDA and CDR2 as SQIVND (reference sequence). This CDR3 region has 16 residues. CDR3: CASSIGASGIHYEQYF. The covered CDR3 bases are TGTGCCAGTAGTATTGGCGCTAGCGGGATTCACTACGAG.

As to this clone: The read finishes 3 residues shy of the CDR3 end, and the germline J gene is used to complete it. The chain uses TRBV2 and TRBJ2-5, with TRBD1 as a possible D gene (5 bases). This CDR3 region has 11 residues. Germline assignment: CDR1 SNHLY and CDR2 FYNNEI. Trimming pared 6 bases from V and 5 bases from J, leaving 7 bases between. The sequenced part of the CDR3 DNA is TGTGCCAGCAGCAACAGGGAGACC. Amino acid sequence: CASSNRET. In full, the CDR3 reads CASSNRETQYF.

With regard to this clone: The CDR3 end falls 3 residues outside the read, so it is completed with the germline J gene. The chain is built from TRBV6-2 or TRBV6-3 and TRBJ1-1; maybe TRBD1 (6 bases). The CDR3 is made up of 11 amino acids. CDR1 is MNHEY, CDR2 SVGEGT, per germline. Between the trimmed V and J ends, which lost 8 bases and 6 bases, there was a span of 10 bases. The sequenced CDR3 bases are TGTGCCAGCCGGGGGGCGTCTGAA. It yields the protein CASRGASE. The CDR3 in its entirety is CASRGASEAFF.

Regarding this clone: The sequenced fragment ends 3 residues before the CDR3 boundary, so the rest is inferred from the germline J gene. The V and J genes are TRBV19 and TRBJ2-2, with D tentatively TRBD1 or TRBD2 (11 bases each). The germline CDR1 and CDR2 sequences are LNHDA and SQIVND (reference sequence). Trimming cost V 6 bases and J 0 bases, with 23 bases left between them. CDR3 length equals 19 residues. The CDR3 bases that were read are TGTGCCAGTAGGGACAGGGGGCCGGGACTAGCGGCGAACACCGGGGAG. Translating it yields CASRDRGPGLAANTGE. The complete CDR3 protein is CASRDRGPGLAANTGELFF.

A note on this clone: The CDR3 goes on 3 residues after the read ends, and that part is filled in from the germline J gene. This rearrangement joins TRBV30 to TRBJ1-2; D might be TRBD1 (5 bases). CDR3 length: 12 amino acids. V was pared by 4 bases and J by 7 bases, with 13 bases between. The germline V gene has CDR1 GTSNPN and CDR2 SVGIG (reference sequence). CDR3 loop: CAWIERQIGYTF. The DNA read from the CDR3 is TGTGCCTGGATTGAACGACAGATTGGC.

By sample fraction, this clone is medium-sized (0.01 to 0.1%). The read ends 3 residues shy of where the CDR3 ends; the end is completed using the germline J gene. The chain uses TRBV2 and TRBJ1-2; D is undetermined. Germline V gene lookup returns CDR1 SNHLY and CDR2 FYNNEI. This CDR3 region has 13 residues. V was shortened by 6 bases and J by 0 bases, with 8 bases between the two germline ends. CDR3 DNA, as far as it was read: TGTGCCAGCAGCCCCGGTACTAACTATGGC. Protein sequence: CASSPGTNYG. The entire CDR3 reads CASSPGTNYGYTF. Using reference TRBV2 and TRBJ1-2 for the parts outside the CDR3, the full variable domain is EPEVTQTPSHQVTQMGQEVILRCVPISNHLYFYWYRQILGQKVEFLVSFYNNEISEKSEIFDDQFSVERPDGSNFTLKIRSTKLEDSAMYFCASSPGTNYGYTFGSGTRLTVV.

On this clone itself: The read gets to within 3 residues of the CDR3 end, and the germline J gene fills in the rest. V usage is TRBV30 and J usage is TRBJ1-1; 9 bases match TRBD1. The germline V gene encodes CDR1 GTSNPN and CDR2 SVGIG (reference sequence). V dropped 2 bases and J dropped 0; count of bases not matched to a gene: 16. This CDR3 has 19 amino acids. The CDR3 protein is CAWSKRTGADYYMNTEAFF. The DNA read from the CDR3 is TGTGCCTGGAGTAAGAGGACAGGGGCCGACTACTATATGAACACTGAA.

This clone is classed as medium-sized. The CDR3 is cut off 3 residues early in the read; its end comes from the germline J gene. The V and J genes are TRBV19 and TRBJ2-7; D is possibly TRBD1 (5 bases). The CDR3 is made up of 13 amino acids. Deletions cut 3 bases from V and 5 bases from J, with 11 bases between. Germline assignment: CDR1 LNHDA and CDR2 SQIVND (reference sequence). Partial CDR3 DNA: TGTGCCAGTAGTATGTTTGCAGGGAACGAG. Its translation: CASSMFAGNE. The entire CDR3 reads CASSMFAGNEQYF. The complete variable domain, with remaining parts taken from reference TRBV19 and TRBJ2-7, reads DGGITQSPKYLFRKEGQNVTLSCEQNLNHDAMYWYRQDPGQGLRLIYYSQIVNDFQKGDIAEGYSVSREKKESFPLTVTSAQKNPTAFYLCASSMFAGNEQYFGPGTRLTVT.

This clone was observed a few times. The read finishes 3 residues shy of the CDR3 end, and the germline J gene is used to complete it. The rearrangement joins TRBV20-1 to TRBJ2-3, with 10 bases lining up with TRBD2. J was trimmed by 2 bases and V by 6 bases; bases with no gene match: 8. Germline loops: CDR1 DFQATT, CDR2 SNEGSKA (reference sequence). The CDR3 length is 15 residues. The part of the CDR3 DNA that was read is TGCAGTGCAACGCCTAGCGGGAGAACCACAGATACG. The encoded protein is CSATPSGRTTDT. The complete CDR3 reads CSATPSGRTTDTQYF.

About this clone: The sequence runs out 3 residues before the end of the CDR3; the remainder is reconstructed from the germline J gene. The J gene is TRBJ2-1, the V gene TRBV6-2 or TRBV6-3, with TRBD2 matching over 7 bases. This CDR3 is built from 15 residues. The germline gives CDR1 MNHEY, CDR2 SVGEGT. J was trimmed by 2 bases and V by 2 bases; bases with no gene match: 3. The CDR3 region is CASSYEGGAYNEQFF. CDR3 DNA, as far as it was read: TGTGCCAGCAGTTACGAGGGAGGGGCCTACAATGAG.

This clone came up a few times. The read finishes 3 residues shy of the CDR3 end, and the germline J gene is used to complete it. The chain couples TRBV7-2 to TRBJ2-1, with 8 nucleotides matching TRBD2. CDR1 is SGHTA and CDR2 is FQGNSA in the germline V gene. With 5 bases clipped from V and 3 bases from J, the junction kept 6 bases outside the gene matches. The CDR3 spans 15 residues. The sequenced part of the CDR3 DNA is TGTGCCAGCAGCCCACCCGGGACTAGCTACAATGAG. Protein sequence: CASSPPGTSYNE. The full CDR3 is CASSPPGTSYNEQFF.

By share, this clone ranks as medium-sized. Sequencing ends 3 residues short of the CDR3 end; the germline J gene provides the rest. The chain links TRBV10-3 to TRBJ2-5, with D perhaps TRBD1 (5 bases). The CDR3 spans 12 residues. Trimming removed 10 bases from V and 1 base from J, with 10 bases in between. Germline V gene lookup returns CDR1 ENHRY and CDR2 SYGVKD. Partial CDR3 DNA: TGTGCCACCCGAGACAGCCAAGAGACC. Amino acids: CATRDSQET. The whole CDR3 region reads CATRDSQETQYF.

This clone was detected a few times. The CDR3 goes on 3 residues after the read ends, and that part is filled in from the germline J gene. The rearrangement uses TRBV18 and TRBJ1-6, with 7 bases matching TRBD1. V shed 3 bases and J 10 bases; nucleotides not matched to a gene: 12. The CDR3 has 16 amino acids. Germline V gene data show CDR1 as KGHSH and CDR2 as LQKENI. CDR3 sequence: CASSPESDRVGSPLHF. Partial CDR3 DNA: TGTGCCAGCTCACCTGAATCTGACAGGGTCGGATCACCC.

The sequenced CDR3 bases are TGTGCCAGCAGCGGGACAGGGAGCTCCTACGAG. It is translated as CASSGTGSSYE. The entire CDR3 is CASSGTGSSYEQYF. V usage is TRBV6-2 or TRBV6-3 and J usage is TRBJ2-7; 9 bases are a match to TRBD1. The CDR3 end falls 3 residues outside the read, so it is completed with the germline J gene. The CDR3 is made up of 14 amino acids. Germline CDR1 and CDR2: MNHEY and SVGEGT. V trimming: 6 bases; J trimming: 0 bases; junction bases outside the gene matches: 3.

This clone has more than one count but fewer than ten. Read data end 3 residues before the CDR3 end; the end is taken from the germline J gene. The chain links TRBV2 to TRBJ2-7; D unclear. Germline V CDR1 and CDR2: SNHLY, FYNNEI. V lost 4 bases and J lost 5, with 9 bases in between. This CDR3 spans 12 amino acids. CDR3 in amino acids: CASSGDINEQYF. The sequenced part of the CDR3 DNA is TGTGCCAGCAGTGGCGATATAAACGAG.

This clone was detected ten times or more. The DNA ends 3 residues before the CDR3 does, and the rest of the CDR3 is filled in from the germline J gene. This chain connects TRBV5-6 to TRBJ1-5; D unresolved. Trimming removed 2 bases from V and 6 bases from J, with 9 bases in between. Germline lookup yields CDR1 SGHDT and CDR2 YYEEEE. CDR3 length equals 13 residues. The CDR3 sequence: CASSFSPRQPQHF. CDR3 DNA (partial): TGTGCCAGCAGCTTTTCTCCCCGTCAGCCC.